What follows are 5 T cell receptor beta chains derived from one specimen sequenced in a study of blood T cell repertoires in COVID-19. Sequencing used immunoSEQ multiplex PCR; TCRdb keeps in-frame clones, though not all of them. Of about 440,000 clones detected, less than 95% appear once; the ten largest clones hold less than 0.75%. Sample: PBMCs or T cells enriched from blood (not recorded which). Source of these receptors: a man younger than 35 who had recovered from COVID-19.

This chain connects TRBV5-5 to TRBJ1-5; D is perhaps TRBD1 (6 bases). Germline CDR1 is SGHKS and CDR2 is YYEKEE (reference sequence). The CDR3 has 16 amino acids. Trimming left V 3 bases short and J 3 bases short, with 16 bases between. The CDR3 bases are TGTGCCAGCAGCTCACAGGGTTTTCAAAACAATCAGCCCCAGCATTTT. Translation: CASSSQGFQNNQPQHF.

This sequence joins TRBV7-3 and TRBJ1-2, with 9 nucleotides matching TRBD1. This CDR3 spans 13 amino acids. The germline V gene encodes CDR1 SGHTA and CDR2 FQGTGA. Trimming cost V 4 bases and J 8 bases; bases outside gene matches: 5. The CDR3 sequence is CASSSGTGSGYTF. The CDR3 DNA is TGTGCCAGCAGCTCCGGGACAGGGTCCGGCTACACCTTC.

This chain uses TRBV5-4 with TRBJ2-1, with 11 bases lining up with TRBD1. CDR1 SGHNT and CDR2 YYREEE come from the germline V gene (reference sequence). The ends lost 4 bases at V and 6 bases at J; junction bases unmatched: 9. The CDR3 is 16 amino acids. CDR3 in amino acids: CASSPPDRGPFNEQFF. Written as DNA, the CDR3 is TGTGCCAGCAGCCCCCCGGACAGGGGGCCTTTCAATGAGCAGTTCTTC.

The chain employs TRBV6-1 and TRBJ2-7, with 8 bases identical to TRBD2. The CDR3 length is 16 residues. V dropped 4 bases and J dropped 3; count of bases not matched to a gene: 11. CDR1 and CDR2 from the germline V gene are MNHNS and SASEGT. The CDR3 here is CASSATAGLAVYEQYF. The CDR3 DNA is TGTGCCAGCAGTGCCACGGCTGGACTAGCTGTCTACGAGCAGTACTTC.

This clone was seen just once. This chain uses TRBV11-2 with TRBJ1-6, with D unclear. V was pared by 5 bases and J by 7 bases, with 15 bases between. This CDR3 comprises 15 residues. Looked up from germline, CDR1 is SGHAT and CDR2 is FQNNGV. The CDR3 spells CASSEINHRNSPLHF. CDR3 nucleotides: TGTGCCAGCAGCGAGATAAACCATCGAAATTCACCCCTCCACTTT.